The 9 T cell receptor beta chains below all came from one sample that was sequenced in a study of T cells in Graves' hyperthyroidism and ophthalmopathy. Authors of the study amplified TCR beta CDR3 regions from RNA transcripts. First-round RT-PCR of the TCR CDR3 relied on the HTBI primer set. Each CDR3 protein is one row after TCRdb ran MiXCR on the multiplex PCR reads. The sample includes about 400,000 distinct CDR3 sequences, over 12% seen only once; the top ten take around 28%. Sequencing used blood. The receptors were sampled from a man aged 45 to 65 with Graves' ophthalmopathy.

This chain joins TRBV20-1 and TRBJ1-2; tentative D call: TRBD1 (5 bases). From germline, CDR1 is DFQATT and CDR2 SNEGSKA (reference sequence). The CDR3 loop spans 12 amino acids. The V and J ends lost 6 bases and 5 bases respectively, with 13 bases between them. CDR3 sequence (DNA): TGCAGTGCCTTAAGAGAGGGGTATGGCTACACCTTC. Translation: CSALREGYGYTF.

This clonotype showed up many times. The V call is TRBV28, the J call TRBJ2-7; 7 nucleotides agree with TRBD2. The CDR3 is made up of 15 amino acids. Germline loops: CDR1 MDHEN, CDR2 SYDVKM. With V trimmed by 7 bases and J by 4 bases, 13 bases remained unmatched. The CDR3 reads CASTFWAGDKYEQYF. CDR3 DNA: TGTGCCAGCACCTTCTGGGCGGGAGATAAGTACGAGCAGTACTTC.

The chain recombines TRBV24-1 with TRBJ1-1; 9 nucleotides agree with TRBD1. CDR1 and CDR2 (germline): KGHDR, SFDVKD. V lost 2 bases, J lost 6 bases, and 6 bases stayed unmatched. The CDR3 is made up of 15 amino acids. CDR3 amino acids: CATSDSTGGFSEAFF. CDR3 nucleotide sequence: TGTGCCACCAGTGATTCGACAGGGGGTTTTTCTGAAGCTTTCTTT.

This clonotype was seen only a few times. The chain recombines TRBV6-1 with TRBJ1-6; D call uncertain. CDR3 size: 13 residues. V was pared by 7 bases and J by 6 bases, with 10 bases between. Per germline, CDR1 MNHNS and CDR2 SASEGT. The CDR3 coding sequence is TGTGCCAGCACTAGGGATCTTAATTCACCCCTCCACTTT. This gives the protein CASTRDLNSPLHF.

With respect to this clonotype: At one end the junction does not follow the germline gene, possibly because of a read error. The V gene is TRBV6-1, the J gene TRBJ2-7; D not certain. CDR3 length: 11 amino acids. Germline CDR1 and CDR2: MNHNS and SASEGT. CDR3 coding DNA: TGTGCCTGCAGTACGGGTTACGAGCAGTACTTC. Protein product: CACSTGYEQYF.

This clonotype was found a few times. The chain carries TRBV12-3 or TRBV12-4 and TRBJ1-2; D is ambiguous. The V end was cut by 6 bases, the J end by 4 bases, with 9 bases between. The CDR3 sequence is 12 residues long. As DNA, the CDR3 is TGTGCCAGCAGCGTGACTGTCTATGGCTACACCTTC. It codes for CASSVTVYGYTF.

This clonotype has a count of ten or more. This chain joins TRBV7-2 and TRBJ2-7; tentative D call: TRBD2 (6 bases). Between the trimmed V and J ends, which lost 3 bases and 7 bases, there was a span of 19 bases. This CDR3 has 15 residues. Looked up from germline, CDR1 is SGHTA and CDR2 is FQGNSA. The CDR3 region is CASSLRGERLREQYF. CDR3 nucleotide sequence: TGTGCCAGCAGCTTGCGGGGTGAACGGTTAAGGGAGCAGTACTTC.

In this sample, this clonotype turned up once. The chain couples TRBV24-1 to TRBJ2-3; D remains unclear. V was clipped by 4 bases and J by 4 bases, with 8 bases between them. The CDR3 runs to 13 residues. Germline CDR1 is KGHDR and CDR2 is SFDVKD. DNA for the CDR3: TGTGCCACCAGTGACAGGTTGGCAGATACGCAGTATTTT. This codes for CATSDRLADTQYF.

This clonotype was seen at least ten times. The chain combines TRBV13 with TRBJ2-1, with 10 bases identical to TRBD2. The CDR3 is made up of 19 amino acids. With V trimmed by 6 bases and J by 9 bases, 23 bases remained unmatched. Per the germline V gene, CDR1 is PRHDT and CDR2 is FYEKMQ (reference sequence). The CDR3 region has the DNA TGTGCCAGCAGTTCTACCGCGCCATTTAGCGGGAGGATGTCAGTTGAGCAGTTCTTC. Translating gives CASSSTAPFSGRMSVEQFF.